This T cell receptor beta chain emerged from a study of blood T cell repertoires in COVID-19. Some clones are missing from TCRdb's copy, which holds only in-frame ones; the method was immunoSEQ multiplex PCR. The profile covers some 80,000 clones, with roughly 80% appearing a single time and 9.9% taken by the ten largest. CDR3 length: 16 amino acids. V lost 0 bases to trimming and J lost 7 bases, with 13 bases between them. Germline V gene data show CDR1 as LGHDT and CDR2 as YNNKEL (reference sequence). The source of this sequence is a human donor in a cohort sampled during active COVID-19. Sequenced sample: peripheral blood. This sequence joins TRBV3-1 (or the pseudogene TRBV3-2) and TRBJ1-6; D may be TRBD1 (5 bases). In DNA form, the CDR3 reads TGTGCCAGCAGCCAAGATCCTGACAGATGGAATTCACCCCTCCACTTT. Its translation is CASSQDPDRWNSPLHF.